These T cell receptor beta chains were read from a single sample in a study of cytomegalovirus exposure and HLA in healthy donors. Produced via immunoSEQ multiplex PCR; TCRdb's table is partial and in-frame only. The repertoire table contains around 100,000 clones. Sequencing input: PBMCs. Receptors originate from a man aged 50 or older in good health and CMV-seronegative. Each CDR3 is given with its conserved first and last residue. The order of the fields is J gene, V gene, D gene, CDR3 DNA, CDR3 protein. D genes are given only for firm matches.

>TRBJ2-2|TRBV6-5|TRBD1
TGTGCCAGCAGTTACCCTAGGACAGGGGGCGCCGGGGAGCTGTTTTTT
CASSYPRTGGAGELFF
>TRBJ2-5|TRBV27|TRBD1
TGTGCCAGCAGCCCCACAGGGGGGTTGGGAGAGACCCAGTACTTC
CASSPTGGLGETQYF
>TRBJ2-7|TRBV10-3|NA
TGTGCCATCAGAAGCGGACAGTTCTACGAGCAGTACTTC
CAIRSGQFYEQYF
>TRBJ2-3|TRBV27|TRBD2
TGTGCCAGCAGCTTATGGGGAGGGCAAAGCACAGATACGCAGTATTTT
CASSLWGGQSTDTQYF
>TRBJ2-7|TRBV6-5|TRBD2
TGTGCCAGCACCTCGACTAGCCGGTCTTTCAAGCAGTACTTC
CASTSTSRSFKQYF
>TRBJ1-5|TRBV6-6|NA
TGTGCCAGCAGCCCCGCCAAGACGGGGAATCAGCCCCAGCATTTT
CASSPAKTGNQPQHF
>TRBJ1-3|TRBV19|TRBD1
TGTGCCAGTAGCTGGGGGGACAGAAACACTGGAAACACCATATATTTT
CASSWGDRNTGNTIYF
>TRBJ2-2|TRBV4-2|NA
TGTGCCAGCAGCGAGGGTGGTTACGCCGGGGAGCTGTTTTTT
CASSEGGYAGELFF
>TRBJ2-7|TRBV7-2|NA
TGTGCCAGCGCACAGGGACTAATCACCTACGAGCAGTACTTC
CASAQGLITYEQYF
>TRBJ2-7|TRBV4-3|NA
TGCGCCAGCAGCCAATATCCAGGGACCTACGAGCAGTACTTC
CASSQYPGTYEQYF
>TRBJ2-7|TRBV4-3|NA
TGCGCCAGCAGCCAAGATATCGGCCGGGGGATCCCTTACTCCTACGAGCAGTACTTC
CASSQDIGRGIPYSYEQYF
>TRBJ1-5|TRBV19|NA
TGTGCCAGTAGTATATGGGAGGGACAAGGCAATCAGCCCCAGCATTTT
CASSIWEGQGNQPQHF
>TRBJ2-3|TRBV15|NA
TGTGCCACCAGCAGAGAGTCGATCGGGGAATTAACCACAGATACGCAGTATTTT
CATSRESIGELTTDTQYF
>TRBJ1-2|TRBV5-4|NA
TGTGCCAGCAGCATGACAGCTAACTATGGCTACACCTTC
CASSMTANYGYTF
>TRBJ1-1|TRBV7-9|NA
TGTGCCAGCAGCTTAGCCGTAATTGGACAGCCAAACACTGAAGCTTTCTTT
CASSLAVIGQPNTEAFF
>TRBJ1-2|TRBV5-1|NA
TGCGCCAGCAGCTCCACGGGGAACTATGGCTACACCTTC
CASSSTGNYGYTF
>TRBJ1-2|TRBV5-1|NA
TGCGCCAGCAGCTTGGACAGACCTTCTAACTATGGCTACACCTTC
CASSLDRPSNYGYTF
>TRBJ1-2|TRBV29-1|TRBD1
TGCAGCGTTGGCCGGACAGGGGTGTATGGCTACACCTTC
CSVGRTGVYGYTF
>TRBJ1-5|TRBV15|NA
TGTGCCACCAGCAGAGATAGCGGTCAGCCCCAGCATTTT
CATSRDSGQPQHF
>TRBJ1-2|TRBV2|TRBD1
TGTGCCAGCAGTGAGATGGGACAGCAGTATGGCTACACCTTC
CASSEMGQQYGYTF
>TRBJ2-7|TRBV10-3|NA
TGTGCCGTCAGGGGCGGAAGCGGTACCTACGAGCAGTACTTC
CAVRGGSGTYEQYF
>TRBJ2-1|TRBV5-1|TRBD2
TGCGCCAGCAGCCTACAAGCGGGAGGCCCCTACAATGAGCAGTTCTTC
CASSLQAGGPYNEQFF
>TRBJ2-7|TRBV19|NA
TGTGCCAGTAGTATTACAGGGACCGGTATCGAGCAGTACTTC
CASSITGTGIEQYF
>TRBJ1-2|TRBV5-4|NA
TGTGCCAGCAGCTTGGTGGGACTCAATGGCTACACCTTC
CASSLVGLNGYTF
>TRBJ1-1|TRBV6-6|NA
TGTGCCAGCAGTTCCAGCACTGAAGCTTTCTTT
CASSSSTEAFF
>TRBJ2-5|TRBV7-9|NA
TGTGCCAGCAGCTTAGCTGCGGGGGAGACCCAGTACTTC
CASSLAAGETQYF
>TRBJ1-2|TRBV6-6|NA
TGTGCCAGCAGTTACCCGGGGGGCCAGGGGCACTATGGCTACACCTTC
CASSYPGGQGHYGYTF
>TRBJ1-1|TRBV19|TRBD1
TGTGCCAGTAGTCCTGGACAGGGGGCACGGGCTGGACTCTTT
CASSPGQGARAGLF
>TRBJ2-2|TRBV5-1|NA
TGCGCCAGCAGCTTGGCCTCGCAGGTGAACACCGGGGAGCTGTTTTTT
CASSLASQVNTGELFF
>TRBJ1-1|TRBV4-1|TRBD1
TGCGCCAGCAGCCCAAGACAGGGCCCGAACACTGAAGCTTTCTTT
CASSPRQGPNTEAFF
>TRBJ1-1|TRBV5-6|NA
TGTGCCAGCAGCTTGGCCGCGAGGTTGTGGACTGAAGCTTTCTTT
CASSLAARLWTEAFF
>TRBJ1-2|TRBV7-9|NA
TGTGCCAGCAGCCTTCAGGTATATGGCTACACCTTC
CASSLQVYGYTF
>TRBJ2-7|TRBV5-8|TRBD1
TGTGCCAGCAGCCCGGGACAGGGGGCGGGGGACGAGCAGTACTTC
CASSPGQGAGDEQYF
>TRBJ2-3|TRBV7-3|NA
TGTGCCAGCAGCTTAACGGGGCCCACAGATACGCAGTATTTT
CASSLTGPTDTQYF
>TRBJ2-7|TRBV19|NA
TGTGCCAGTAGTATCTCCGGGGTCGGGCTGTACGAGCAGTACTTC
CASSISGVGLYEQYF
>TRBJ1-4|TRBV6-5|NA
TGTGCCAGCAGTTCAGGGGTTAATGAAAAACTGTTTTTT
CASSSGVNEKLFF
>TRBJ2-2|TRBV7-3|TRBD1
TGTGCCAGCAGCTTATCCCCGACAGGGATCACCGGGGAGCTGTTTTTT
CASSLSPTGITGELFF
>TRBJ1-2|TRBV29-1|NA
TGCAGCGTTGAAGGGGTGGGGGCTGGAGGCTATGGCTACACCTTC
CSVEGVGAGGYGYTF
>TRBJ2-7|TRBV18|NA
TGTGCCAGCTCACCACCAGGGAGTAGGGCCTACGAGCAGTACTTC
CASSPPGSRAYEQYF